The 20 T cell receptor beta chains presented below share a single source sample, sequenced in a study of shared T cell receptors in the human thymus. The repertoire was sequenced with immunoSEQ multiplex PCR; TCRdb's copy has only in-frame clones and lacks some. The data hold hundreds of thousands of clones, with 80% to 90% observed a single time. The data also belong to a second study, concerning human thymus T cells.

Material for sequencing was thymocytes. These receptors all stem from a boy under two years old with a congenital heart defect.

This rearrangement joins TRBV4-3 to TRBJ1-5, with D unresolved. This CDR3 has 16 residues. V was pared by 0 bases and J by 5 bases, with 14 bases between. Germline values: CDR1 LGHNA, CDR2 YSLEER. CDR3 bases: TGCGCCAGCAGCCAAGAGGGAGAGGTAAGGGATCAGCCCCAGCATTTT. Its translation is CASSQEGEVRDQPQHF.

The chain joins TRBV4-2 to TRBJ2-1; tentatively, D is TRBD1 (7 bases). Trimming removed 2 bases at V and 7 bases at J, with 21 bases between. This CDR3 spans 17 amino acids. CDR1 and CDR2 from the germline V gene are LGHNA and YNFKEQ. As DNA, the CDR3 is TGTGCCAGCAGCCAAAGAACGGGACAGCTGGAGGGAAATGAGCAGTTCTTC. It codes for CASSQRTGQLEGNEQFF.

The CDR3 sequence: CASSVDRGETQYF. CDR3 nucleotides: TGCGCCAGCAGCGTCGACAGGGGAGAGACCCAGTACTTC. The chain couples TRBV5-1 to TRBJ2-5; 8 nucleotides line up with TRBD1. The J segment lost 4 bases and the V segment lost 4 bases, leaving 3 bases of the junction unmatched. The germline gives CDR1 SGHRS, CDR2 YFSETQ. The CDR3 runs 13 residues.

Here the CDR3 DNA reads TGTGCCAGCAGCTTAGCGAGCCAGGGGGGAGACTACGAGCAGTACTTC. It is translated as CASSLASQGGDYEQYF. V gene TRBV7-2 combines with J gene TRBJ2-7; D may be TRBD1 (7 bases). The CDR3 runs to 16 residues. Germline CDR1 is SGHTA and CDR2 is FQGNSA. V lost 0 bases and J lost 3, with 15 bases in between.

This rearrangement joins TRBV4-1 to TRBJ2-7; 7 bases line up with TRBD2. Germline V gene sequence: CDR1 MGHRA, CDR2 YSYEKL. CDR3 length: 16 residues. V shed 3 bases and J 4 bases; nucleotides not matched to a gene: 12. The CDR3 DNA is TGCGCCAGCAGCCAGCAGGCGGGAGCCGAGGAATACGAGCAGTACTTC. Protein: CASSQQAGAEEYEQYF.

The chain joins TRBV9 to TRBJ1-4; D may be TRBD1 (6 bases). The CDR3 totals 15 residues. V dropped 0 bases and J dropped 5 bases, with 11 bases sitting between them. Germline V gene data show CDR1 as SGDLS and CDR2 as YYNGEE. CDR3: CASSVVGQKNEKLFF. CDR3 in DNA: TGTGCCAGCAGCGTAGTTGGACAGAAAAATGAAAAACTGTTTTTT.

The J gene is TRBJ2-2, the V gene TRBV21-1; TRBD1 is taken as the D call from the table, unchecked against the DNA. TRBV21-1 is shown as a pseudogene. This CDR3 has 17 amino acids. The CDR3 here is CASSNRWDRGLSGELFF. DNA for the CDR3: TGTGCCAGCAGCAACAGATGGGACAGGGGGCTCTCCGGGGAGCTGTTTTTT.

CDR3 residues: CASSFRGYGTGTYEQYF. The CDR3 DNA sequence: TGTGCCAGCAGCTTTCGGGGGTATGGGACAGGCACCTACGAGCAGTACTTC. The chain couples TRBV5-8 to TRBJ2-7, with 8 bases aligning to TRBD1. Germline values: CDR1 SGHTS, CDR2 YDEGEE. The CDR3 is 17 residues long. V dropped 2 bases and J dropped 2; count of bases not matched to a gene: 12.

The V and J genes are TRBV5-5 and TRBJ2-5; 14 bases match TRBD2. The V segment lost 3 bases and the J segment 5 bases; nucleotides outside the gene matches: 9. The CDR3 extends over 17 amino acids. The germline gives CDR1 SGHKS, CDR2 YYEKEE (reference sequence). CDR3 sequence reads: CASSSHGTSGGRETQYF. In DNA, the CDR3 is TGTGCCAGCAGCTCCCACGGGACTAGCGGGGGTAGGGAGACCCAGTACTTC.

The chain links TRBV6-5 to TRBJ2-5, with 7 bases aligning to TRBD1. V shed 4 bases, J shed 0 bases, and the junction held 5 bases outside the gene matches. Germline loops: CDR1 MNHEY, CDR2 SVGAGI. This CDR3 spans 15 amino acids. CDR3 DNA: TGTGCCAGCAGTTCGGACAGGAGGAACCAAGAGACCCAGTACTTC. It translates to CASSSDRRNQETQYF.

The rearrangement links TRBV2 to TRBJ1-5; D unresolved. V lost 3 bases and J lost 2, with 11 bases in between. The CDR3 sequence is 15 residues long. Germline V gives CDR1 SNHLY, CDR2 FYNNEI. CDR3 DNA: TGTGCCAGCAGTGATACGGGTTGGGGCAATCAGCCCCAGCATTTT. Its translation: CASSDTGWGNQPQHF.

As for this clone: In the same sample, other DNA sequences code for this CDR3. The rearrangement links TRBV5-6 to TRBJ1-6; 11 nucleotides line up with TRBD1. CDR1 and CDR2 (germline): SGHDT, YYEEEE. The CDR3 sequence is 18 residues long. The V gene end was trimmed by 4 bases and the J gene end by 0 bases; junction bases not matched to a gene: 6. The CDR3 protein is CASSMGQGVSSYNSPLHF. CDR3 nucleotides: TGTGCCAGCAGCATGGGACAGGGGGTGAGCTCCTATAATTCACCCCTCCACTTT.

This clone was found once. This chain uses TRBV23-1 with TRBJ1-5; the D gene is possibly TRBD1 (5 bases). TRBV23-1 is noted as an ORF with a role that remains uncertain. Trimming took off 0 bases at V and 7 bases at J, with 13 bases between the two ends. The CDR3 loop spans 15 amino acids. CDR3 nucleotides: TGCGCCAGCAGTCAATCTCCAGGGTCTCGGCAGCCCCAGCATTTT. Protein: CASSQSPGSRQPQHF.

V usage is TRBV7-2 and J usage is TRBJ2-3; TRBD1 aligns across 11 bases. Germline V gene lookup returns CDR1 SGHTA and CDR2 FQGNSA. V lost 5 bases and J lost 5; bases outside the gene matches: 12. This CDR3 has 17 amino acids. The CDR3 spells CASSLGTGGEPKDTQYF. The DNA of the CDR3 is TGTGCCAGCAGCCTGGGGACAGGGGGTGAACCAAAAGATACGCAGTATTTT.

J is TRBJ1-3 and V is TRBV7-6, with 8 positions matching TRBD1. The germline gives CDR1 SGHVS, CDR2 FNYEAQ. The CDR3 contains 21 residues. Germline trimming cut 4 bases from V and 0 bases from J; bases unmatched to any gene: 20. In nucleotides, the CDR3 is TGTGCCAGCAGCTCCTTGGACGGGACAGGCAAAACCCAAAGCTCTGGAAACACCATATATTTT. Residues: CASSSLDGTGKTQSSGNTIYF.

The chain has TRBV2 and TRBJ1-5; D may be TRBD1 (6 bases). V shed 9 bases and J shed 4 bases, with 19 bases lying between them. The CDR3 consists of 15 residues. Germline V gene sequence: CDR1 SNHLY, CDR2 FYNNEI. CDR3: CASSLSQGRNQPQHF. The CDR3 DNA follows: TGTGCCAGTTCTCTGTCGCAGGGGCGAAATCAGCCCCAGCATTTT.

The chain uses TRBV28 and TRBJ2-7; the D gene is possibly TRBD2 (6 bases). Trimming pared 6 bases from V and 3 bases from J, leaving 15 bases between. The germline V gene has CDR1 MDHEN and CDR2 SYDVKM. The CDR3 loop spans 14 amino acids. The CDR3 DNA reads TGTGCCAGCAGCAAAAGACTAGACGGCTACGAGCAGTACTTC. It codes for CASSKRLDGYEQYF. The full variable domain, rest sourced from reference TRBV28 and TRBJ2-7, is DVKVTQSSRYLVKRTGEKVFLECVQDMDHENMFWYRQDPGLGLRLIYFSYDVKMKEKGDIPEGYSVSREKKERFSLILESASTNQTSMYLCASSKRLDGYEQYFGPGTRLTVT.

The rearrangement uses TRBV27 and TRBJ2-3; the D gene is possibly TRBD2 (6 bases). From germline, CDR1 is MNHEY and CDR2 SMNVEV (reference sequence). The V end was cut by 2 bases, the J end by 3 bases, with 12 bases between. The CDR3 is 15 amino acids. CDR3 bases: TGTGCCAGCAGTTTAAAGCGGGTGGGGACAGATACGCAGTATTTT. Translated: CASSLKRVGTDTQYF.

The chain links TRBV28 to TRBJ2-2; 10 bases fit TRBD2. Germline trimming cut 6 bases from V and 7 bases from J; bases unmatched to any gene: 8. Germline lookup yields CDR1 MDHEN and CDR2 SYDVKM. The CDR3 length is 15 residues. The CDR3 reads CASRPGLAKIGELFF. DNA of the CDR3: TGTGCCAGCAGACCGGGACTAGCGAAGATCGGGGAGCTGTTTTTT.

This chain links TRBV29-1 with TRBJ1-1, with 12 bases fitting TRBD1. Germline values: CDR1 SQVTM, CDR2 ANQGSEA. The CDR3 is made up of 15 amino acids. J gave up 1 base and V 7 bases, and 7 bases lay outside the gene matches. CDR3 nucleotide sequence: TGCAGCGCCCCCGGGACAGGGGGCGGGAACACTGAAGCTTTCTTT. It translates to CSAPGTGGGNTEAFF.